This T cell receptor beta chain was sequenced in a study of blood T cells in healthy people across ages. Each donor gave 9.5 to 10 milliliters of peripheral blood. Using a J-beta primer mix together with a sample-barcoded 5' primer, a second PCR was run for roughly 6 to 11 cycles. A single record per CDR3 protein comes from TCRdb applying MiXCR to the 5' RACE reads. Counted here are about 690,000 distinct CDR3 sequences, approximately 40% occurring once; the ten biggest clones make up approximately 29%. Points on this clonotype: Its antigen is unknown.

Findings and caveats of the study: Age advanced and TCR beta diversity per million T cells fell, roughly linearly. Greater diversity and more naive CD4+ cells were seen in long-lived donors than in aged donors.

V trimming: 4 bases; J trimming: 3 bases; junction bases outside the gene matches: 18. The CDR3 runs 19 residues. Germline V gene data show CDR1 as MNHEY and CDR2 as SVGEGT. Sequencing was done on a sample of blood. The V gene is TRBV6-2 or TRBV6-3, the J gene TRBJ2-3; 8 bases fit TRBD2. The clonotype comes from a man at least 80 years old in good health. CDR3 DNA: TGTGCCAGCAGTTCTCCTGAGGCCAAGGCGGGAGGCCAAACAGATACGCAGTATTTT. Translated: CASSSPEAKAGGQTDTQYF.